This T cell receptor beta chain was identified in a study of cytotoxic CD8 clonotypes in ibrutinib-treated CLL (dated by TCRdb to 2020 to 2023). Background for the entire study: In this cohort, some 16 patients were treatment-naive and roughly 10 were relapsed/refractory, while some 18 had unmutated IGHV. Cryopreserved peripheral blood mononuclear cells were obtained before treatment, at response, and at either sustained remission or disease progression. Response samples were taken after a median of approximately 12 months on treatment, ranging from roughly 6 to 36 months. Patients were still on ibrutinib when every remission and progressive disease sample was collected. Of the roughly 79 people in the trial, 25 to 30 had longitudinal samples available. On average, each sample had approximately 260,000 productive templates and roughly 95,000 productive rearrangements. Partial responses were observed in 24 patients and complete responses in 2; after a median follow-up of 68 months, remission was maintained in approximately 14 patients and progression was observed in some twelve. The paper's findings and limits, for the study overall: Public clonotypes were rare and either shrank or stayed stable during treatment, and the rise in clonality at ibrutinib response reflected expansion of private clonotypes. Sampling times were not matched between patients in sustained remission and patients whose disease was progressing, and lymph node repertoires were not examined. Baseline clonality exceeded that of age-matched healthy donors and correlated strongly with circulating CD8+ T-cell counts. Clonality increased at ibrutinib response, stayed stable in sustained remission, and fell back toward baseline at progression.

Reading the germline V gene gives CDR1 ENHRY and CDR2 SYGVKD. After removal of 10 bases from V and 5 bases from J, the junction retains 6 bases not matched to a gene. The CDR3 starts with the cysteine, ends with the phenylalanine, and has 13 residues. The CDR3 DNA has 39 bases and is translated from base 1. On a MiSeq, deep resolution sequencing aimed for a depth between 1 in 1 million and 1 in 200,000 T cells, with each clonotype covered 10x on average. The immunoSEQ hsTCRB Kit was used to generate TCR beta libraries. Turning to the authors' computational methods: Data were analyzed with ImmunoSEQ Data Assistant and ImmunoSEQ Analyzer, with V, D and J genes assigned per IMGT definitions. Clonality, with values ranging from 0 to 1, was calculated as one minus the normalized Shannon entropy of productive rearrangement frequencies. Only overrepresented clonotypes making up at least 0.05% of the repertoire of each patient were included in the public clonotype analysis. Some twelve repertoires from age-matched healthy donors, obtained from immuneACCESS, served as clonality controls. Entries here come from immuneACCESS through TCRdb and include only in-frame sequences with V and J called. Some clones fail to appear in such tables; in the studies checked, an unresolved V gene covers under half of the shortfall, and the cause of the remainder is unknown. D and trimming come from the DNA, and the V and J calls and clone size come from that table. In this sample the table shows about 140,000 clones, 80% to 95% of which occur a single time. Roughly 10% of the sample rests with the top ten.

Worth noting for this clone: The target of this receptor is not known. The sample holds no much larger clone one base away, and base qualities are not on file.

Sample time point, as interpreted from the label and publication: more than 10 months on ibrutinib. For TCR beta library preparation, about 2 micrograms of genomic DNA were extracted from the cryopreserved PBMCs. Longitudinal blood samples from CLL patients on ibrutinib monotherapy were analyzed using high-throughput TCR beta sequencing. The patients took part in an open-label, single-center phase 2 trial of ibrutinib monotherapy. The material sequenced was PBMCs, taken after 12 months of ibrutinib treatment. The sequence joins TRBV10-3 to TRBJ1-1, and TRBD1 aligns with 11 junction nucleotides. The sequence was obtained from a human donor with chronic lymphocytic leukemia. The CDR3: CASLRDRGTEAFF. Read as DNA, the sequence is TGTGCCAGCCTCCGGGACAGGGGGACTGAAGCTTTCTTT.